One sample yielded the 10 T cell receptor beta chains listed below, sequenced in a study of T cells in narcolepsy. This table comes from immunoSEQ multiplex PCR, and its TCRdb copy is limited to in-frame clones, with some not included. Seen here are fewer than 35,000 clones, roughly 80% observed once, and the top ten hold 2.6%. Sequencing used CD45RA- memory CD4+ T cells from PBMCs. The receptors derive from a human donor with narcolepsy.

The gene calls are TRBV19 and TRBJ1-6; 7 nucleotides line up with TRBD1. Germline trimming cut 5 bases from V and 0 bases from J; bases unmatched to any gene: 13. The CDR3 totals 19 residues. Germline V lookup: CDR1 LNHDA, CDR2 SQIVND (reference sequence). CDR3 loop: CASSSSTGTRHSYNSPLHF. Here the CDR3 DNA reads TGTGCCAGTAGTTCGTCGACAGGGACGAGACACTCCTATAATTCACCCCTCCACTTT.

This clone was recorded only once. This sample also contains other DNA sequences that code for the same CDR3. The J gene is TRBJ2-7, the V gene TRBV12-5; weak D call: TRBD1 (6 bases). CDR3 length: 13 residues. Germline V CDR1 and CDR2: LGHNT, FRNRAP. V shed 5 bases and J shed 2 bases, with 10 bases lying between them. The CDR3, as DNA: TGTGCTAGTGGTCCCAGGGGAACCTACGAGCAGTACTTC. It yields the protein CASGPRGTYEQYF.

The chain employs TRBV19 and TRBJ2-5; TRBD1 or TRBD2 may be the D gene (7 bases each). V shed 6 bases and J shed 0 bases, with 11 bases lying between them. CDR1 is LNHDA and CDR2 is SQIVND in the germline V gene (reference sequence). The CDR3 loop spans 14 amino acids. Written as DNA, the CDR3 is TGTGCCAGTAGCCAGGGGGGGTACCAAGAGACCCAGTACTTC. Encoded protein: CASSQGGYQETQYF.

This clone showed up just a few times. The chain combines TRBV5-1 with TRBJ2-7; 9 bases agree with TRBD2. Trimming at V came to 1 base and at J to 6 bases, leaving 8 bases not matched to a gene. Germline CDR1 SGHRS, CDR2 YFSETQ. The CDR3 runs 15 residues. CDR3 coding DNA: TGCGCCAGCAGCTTGTTTGGCGGGGGGGCCGGCGAGCAGTACTTC. This translates into CASSLFGGGAGEQYF.

A single count supports this clone. V is TRBV7-2 and J is TRBJ1-3; TRBD1 might be the D (6 bases). The CDR3 contains 15 residues. CDR1 and CDR2 from the germline V gene are SGHTA and FQGNSA. V gave up 4 bases and J gave up 7 bases, with 17 bases separating them. CDR3 loop: CASSSGQSFGNTIYF. The CDR3 nucleotides read TGTGCCAGCAGCTCCGGACAGTCCTTCGGGAACACCATATATTTT.

The rearrangement joins TRBV19 to TRBJ1-6; D possibly corresponds to TRBD1 (6 bases). Germline V gene data show CDR1 as LNHDA and CDR2 as SQIVND (reference sequence). The CDR3 spans 20 residues. V was pared by 1 base and J by 0 bases, with 19 bases between. In DNA form, the CDR3 reads TGTGCCAGTAGTATAGGGCCCTGGACAGCTCCCAACTCCTATAATTCACCCCTCCACTTT. Its protein is CASSIGPWTAPNSYNSPLHF.

V is TRBV4-1 and J is TRBJ1-2, with a weak D call TRBD1 (5 bases). Trimming removed 0 bases from V and 4 bases from J, with 15 bases in between. Germline CDR1 reads MGHRA; CDR2 reads YSYEKL. The CDR3 length is 16 residues. This chain's CDR3 is CASSQDVEGTGYGYTF. Written as DNA, the CDR3 is TGCGCCAGCAGCCAAGATGTAGAGGGGACGGGCTATGGCTACACCTTC.

The rearrangement links TRBV6-4 to TRBJ1-2; 7 bases align to TRBD1. This CDR3 region has 16 residues. J was trimmed by 1 base and V by 6 bases; bases with no gene match: 11. The germline CDR1 and CDR2 sequences are MRHNA and SNTAGT. The CDR3 loop reads CASRQTDRTNNYGYTF. CDR3 nucleotide sequence: TGTGCCAGCAGGCAAACGGACAGGACCAATAACTATGGCTACACCTTC.

As to this clone: Within the sample, other DNA sequences also encode this same CDR3. The J gene is TRBJ2-2, the V gene TRBV19; a possible D gene is TRBD2 (5 bases). V lost 1 base and J lost 6, with 15 bases in between. The V gene's germline CDR1 is LNHDA and CDR2 SQIVND (reference sequence). The CDR3 extends over 16 amino acids. CDR3 sequence reads: CASSIGTRGSPGELFF. The CDR3, as DNA: TGTGCCAGTAGTATAGGAACTCGGGGTTCCCCCGGGGAGCTGTTTTTT.

The genes are TRBV5-4 and TRBJ1-1; D uncertain. This CDR3 is built from 14 residues. V lost 0 bases, J lost 3 bases, and 9 bases lay in between. Germline CDR1 is SGHNT and CDR2 is YYREEE (reference sequence). For the CDR3, the DNA is TGTGCCAGCAGCTTGGAGCAGGCCTACACTGAAGCTTTCTTT. Translation gives CASSLEQAYTEAFF.